Included here is one TCR beta chain sequence, with context. Antigen unknown. The second PCR ran roughly 6 to 11 cycles with a sample-barcoded 5' primer and J-beta primers. MiXCR was run by TCRdb on the 5' RACE reads, yielding one entry per CDR3 protein. Of some 800,000 distinct CDR3 sequences in the sample, approximately 25% are singletons; the top ten hold more than 3%. The ends lost 7 bases at V and 2 bases at J; junction bases unmatched: 11. CDR3 size: 15 residues. The sample comes from a study of blood T cells in healthy people across ages. Regarding the study as a whole: Diversity estimated from one million T cells was considered an underestimate.

These data also formed part of another study, on T cells of mothers and their children.

This TCR came from a boy younger than 18 in good health. The sequencing sample was made of blood. This chain joins TRBV12-3 or TRBV12-4 and TRBJ2-7; 7 bases match TRBD1. CDR3 sequence: CASTKAGTEPYEQYF. DNA for the CDR3: TGTGCCAGCACCAAGGCCGGGACAGAGCCCTACGAGCAGTACTTC.